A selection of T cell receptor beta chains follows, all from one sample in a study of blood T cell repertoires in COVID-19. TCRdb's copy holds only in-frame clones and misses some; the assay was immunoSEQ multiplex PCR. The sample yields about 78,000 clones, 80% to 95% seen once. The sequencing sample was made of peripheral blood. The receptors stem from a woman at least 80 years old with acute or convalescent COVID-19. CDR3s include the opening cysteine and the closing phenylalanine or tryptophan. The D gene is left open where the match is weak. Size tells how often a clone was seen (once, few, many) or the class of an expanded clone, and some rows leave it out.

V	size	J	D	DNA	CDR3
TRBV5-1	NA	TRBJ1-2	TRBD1	TGCGCCAGCAGCTTGGAAGGGGGCTTCGACTATGGCTACACCTTC	CASSLEGGFDYGYTF
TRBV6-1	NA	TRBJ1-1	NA	TGTGCCAGCAGTGAATTGCAGGGGATCGCTGAAGCTTTCTTT	CASSELQGIAEAFF
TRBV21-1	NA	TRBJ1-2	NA	TGTGCCAGCAGCATCAGACAGGGTGCTTTGAACTATGGCTACACCTTC	CASSIRQGALNYGYTF
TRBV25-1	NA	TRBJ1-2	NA	TGTGCCAGCAGTGAACAGGGCGGTTATGGCTACACCTTC	CASSEQGGYGYTF
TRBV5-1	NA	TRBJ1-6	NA	TGCGCCAGCAGCTTGGGAGCGGGGACTCCAAATTCACCCCTCCACTTT	CASSLGAGTPNSPLHF
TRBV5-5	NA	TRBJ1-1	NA	TGTGCCAGCAGCCCACAGTATGACACTGAAGCTTTCTTT	CASSPQYDTEAFF
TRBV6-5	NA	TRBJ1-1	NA	TGTGCCAGCAGTTACGGAGGGGTGAACACTGAAGCTTTCTTT	CASSYGGVNTEAFF
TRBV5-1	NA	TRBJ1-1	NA	TGCGCCAGCAGCTTACCACAGGGAAACACTGAAGCTTTCTTT	CASSLPQGNTEAFF
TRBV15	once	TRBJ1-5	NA	TGTGCCACCTCCGTCCGGGGGCTATATGATCTAGCGGGTCAGCCCCAGCATTTT	CATSVRGLYDLAGQPQHF
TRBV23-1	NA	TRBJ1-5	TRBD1	TGCGCCAGCAGTCTCGGATGGGGACAGAATCAGCCCCAGCATTTT	CASSLGWGQNQPQHF
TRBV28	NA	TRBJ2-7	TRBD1	TGTGCCAGCAGTCGTCCGGGACAGGGAACCTACGAGCAGTACTTC	CASSRPGQGTYEQYF
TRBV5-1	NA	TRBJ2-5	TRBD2	TGCGCCAGCAGCTCCGGTAGTAGCGGGAAGAGGGAGACCCAGTACTTC	CASSSGSSGKRETQYF
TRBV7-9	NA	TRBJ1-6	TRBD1	TGTGCCAGCAGTTTGGGCCCCACAGGGGATTTTTCACCCCTCCACTTT	CASSLGPTGDFSPLHF
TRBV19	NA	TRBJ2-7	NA	TGTGCCAGTTCCGTGGGGGCGGCCTACGAGCAGTACTTC	CASSVGAAYEQYF